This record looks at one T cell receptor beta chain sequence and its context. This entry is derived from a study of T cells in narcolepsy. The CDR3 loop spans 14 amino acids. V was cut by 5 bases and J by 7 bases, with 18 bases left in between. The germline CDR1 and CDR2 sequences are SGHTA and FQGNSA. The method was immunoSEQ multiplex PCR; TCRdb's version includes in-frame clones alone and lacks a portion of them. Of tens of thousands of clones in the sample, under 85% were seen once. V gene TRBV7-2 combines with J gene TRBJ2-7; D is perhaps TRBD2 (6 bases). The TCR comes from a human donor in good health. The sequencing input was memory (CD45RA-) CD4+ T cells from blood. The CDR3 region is CASSPDGVAGEQYV. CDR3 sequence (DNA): TGTGCCAGCAGCCCTGACGGGGTGGCGGGGGAGCAGTACGTC.